The source of this T cell receptor beta chain is a study of shared clonotypes between healthy human individuals. Study-level background: There were three CD4 naive, three CD4 memory, two CD8 naive and one CD8 memory plates per donor.

Germline V CDR1 and CDR2: LNHNV, YYDKDF (reference sequence). This CDR3 contains 13 residues. The germline V and J ends were trimmed by 0 bases and 8 bases, with 10 bases remaining between them. Each subset's genomic DNA was split evenly across several immunoSEQ plates. Clones were sequenced by immunoSEQ multiplex PCR, and TCRdb holds only the in-frame ones, with some missing. Among around 1.6 million clones, 95% to 99% were seen once, and the ten largest hold around 0.45%. The chain links TRBV15 to TRBJ1-2, with a tentative D call TRBD1 (5 bases). Material: naive CD4+ T cells sorted from blood. The subset is: CD45RA+ positively selected. This clonotype was obtained from a man aged 30-40 years in good health. CDR3 DNA: TGTGCCACCAGCAGAGATCGACAGTTCGGCTACACCTTC. Protein sequence: CATSRDRQFGYTF.